Shown below are 13 T cell receptor beta chains from a single sample sequenced in a study of post-analysis software for immune sequencing data. TCR beta cDNA libraries included unique molecular identifiers. One entry per CDR3 protein results from TCRdb running MiXCR on the PCR reads. The sample carries around 440,000 distinct CDR3 sequences, less than 45% recorded once. Antigen specificity for these receptors is unknown. Study results and limitations: About 5 TRBV segments occurring more often in patients than controls included TRBV5-6, TRBV5-1 and TRBV20-1.

Sequences were obtained from blood. These receptors came from a girl aged 10-17 years with multiple sclerosis.

The chain recombines TRBV25-1 with TRBJ2-1; tentative D call: TRBD2 (5 bases). In germline, CDR1 is MGHDK, CDR2 SYGVNS. The CDR3 totals 13 residues. V lost 4 bases and J 7 bases, leaving 11 bases between the germline ends. The CDR3 nucleotides read TGTGCCAGCAGTGTTTCGGGAATGAATGAGCAGTTCTTC. This sequence encodes CASSVSGMNEQFF.

The rearrangement links TRBV7-8 to TRBJ2-7; D remains ambiguous. V was trimmed by 3 bases and J by 0 bases, leaving 15 bases between them. Germline V CDR1 and CDR2: SGHVS, FQNEAQ. The CDR3 runs to 16 residues. The CDR3 DNA sequence: TGTGCCAGCAGCTTTTGGGATCCGTCCAGCTCCTACGAGCAGTACTTC. Translation gives CASSFWDPSSSYEQYF.

This clonotype has a handful of counts. V usage is TRBV29-1 and J usage is TRBJ1-2; 8 nucleotides agree with TRBD1. With V trimmed by 4 bases and J by 3 bases, 4 bases remained unmatched. The length of the CDR3 is 13 residues. CDR1 SQVTM and CDR2 ANQGSEA come from the germline V gene. The CDR3 DNA is TGCAGCGTTGGGGAGACAGGGGACTATGGCTACACCTTC. Protein sequence: CSVGETGDYGYTF.

This clonotype was observed a handful of times. The chain is built from TRBV27 and TRBJ2-7; TRBD2 aligns across 14 bases. CDR3 length: 15 amino acids. J gave up 2 bases and V 7 bases, and 4 bases lay outside the gene matches. The germline CDR1 and CDR2 sequences are MNHEY and SMNVEV (reference sequence). Written as DNA, the CDR3 is TGTGCCAGCACGGGACTAGCGGGAGCGACCTACGAGCAGTACTTC. It yields the protein CASTGLAGATYEQYF.

The chain combines TRBV29-1 with TRBJ1-2; maybe TRBD1 (5 bases). Per the germline V gene, CDR1 is SQVTM and CDR2 is ANQGSEA. V lost 0 bases and J 8 bases, leaving 13 bases between the germline ends. The CDR3 length is 13 residues. Here the CDR3 reads CSVEDSRAGGYTF. The CDR3 region has the DNA TGCAGCGTTGAAGATTCCAGGGCTGGCGGCTACACCTTC.

This clonotype was counted between two and nine times. The rearrangement uses TRBV28 and TRBJ1-2; D call uncertain. Per germline, CDR1 MDHEN and CDR2 SYDVKM. This CDR3 has 16 residues. The germline V and J ends were trimmed by 4 bases and 4 bases, with 19 bases remaining between them. The CDR3 coding sequence is TGTGCCAGCAGTTATAAAGGAGTTGGCAGGACCTATGGCTACACCTTC. This gives the protein CASSYKGVGRTYGYTF.

This rearrangement joins TRBV7-2 to TRBJ2-3; 10 bases line up with TRBD2. The germline V gene has CDR1 SGHTA and CDR2 FQGNSA. This CDR3 region has 14 residues. The junction had 7 bases not matched to a gene; V was cut back by 7 bases and J by 6 bases. CDR3 coding DNA: TGTGCCAGCAACAAGCGGGAGGGCCGGGATACGCAGTATTTT. Its translation is CASNKREGRDTQYF.

This rearrangement joins TRBV20-1 to TRBJ2-1; TRBD1 agrees at 10 bases. This CDR3 has 15 amino acids. Germline V lookup: CDR1 DFQATT, CDR2 SNEGSKA (reference sequence). J was trimmed by 7 bases and V by 3 bases; bases with no gene match: 9. The CDR3 sequence is CSARGTGDRGNEQFF. DNA of the CDR3: TGCAGTGCTAGGGGTACCGGGGACAGGGGTAATGAGCAGTTCTTC.

The sample holds a few counts of this clonotype. The CDR3 nucleotides are TGTGCCAGCAGCTTAGTTCCGGGACTCAATCTCAATGAGCAGTTCTTC. The encoded protein is CASSLVPGLNLNEQFF. The rearrangement links TRBV7-3 to TRBJ2-1; tentatively, D is TRBD2 (6 bases). Deletions cut 2 bases from V and 6 bases from J, with 17 bases between. Germline lookup yields CDR1 SGHTA and CDR2 FQGTGA. The CDR3 sequence is 16 residues long.

A word on this clonotype: The junction departs from germline at one end; a sequencing error may be responsible. The chain carries TRBV5-6 and TRBJ2-1; 7 bases are a match to TRBD2. The germline V gene encodes CDR1 SGHDT and CDR2 YYEEEE. This CDR3 spans 17 amino acids. The CDR3 DNA follows: TGTCCCAGCAGCCCGGGGGGAGTAGCGCAAACCTACAATGAGCAGTTCTTC. This translates into CPSSPGGVAQTYNEQFF.

Comment on this clonotype: A read error may account for a junction end that differs from germline. The chain combines TRBV20-1 with TRBJ2-3; 9 bases are a match to TRBD2. The germline CDR1 and CDR2 sequences are DFQATT and SNEGSKA (reference sequence). This CDR3 spans 11 amino acids. CDR3 coding DNA: TGTAGTGCTAGCGGGACGGATACGCAGTATTTT. It translates to CSASGTDTQYF.

This chain joins TRBV28 and TRBJ1-1; TRBD1 agrees at 8 bases. Trimming cost V 6 bases and J 2 bases; bases outside gene matches: 11. The V gene's germline CDR1 is MDHEN and CDR2 SYDVKM. This CDR3 region has 16 residues. CDR3 sequence reads: CASSLMDRDLNTEAFF. The CDR3 DNA reads TGTGCCAGCAGCCTAATGGACAGGGATCTAAACACTGAAGCTTTCTTT.

This clonotype was counted a single time. CDR3 sequence: CSATRTGATNTEAFF. The CDR3, as DNA: TGCAGTGCTACCCGGACAGGGGCAACGAACACTGAAGCTTTCTTT. V usage is TRBV20-1 and J usage is TRBJ1-1, with TRBD1 matching 9 bases. V trimming: 4 bases; J trimming: 1 base; junction bases outside the gene matches: 7. The CDR3 runs to 15 residues. Germline V gene sequence: CDR1 DFQATT, CDR2 SNEGSKA (reference sequence).